This T cell receptor beta chain was found in a study of cytomegalovirus exposure and HLA in healthy donors. Primers: 60 Vbeta forward and 13 Jbeta reverse. The protocol was immunoSEQ multiplex PCR, while the TCRdb copy is restricted to in-frame clones and leaves out a portion. The sample consists of more than 90,000 clones, about four fifths of them appearing once. Notes on this clone: Its target is not known.

Study-wide points: Later analysis suggested most CMV-associated TCR beta chains were HLA-restricted. Cytomegalovirus association was assigned to approximately 160 TCR beta chains. HLA alleles were associated with 18,000 or so TCR beta sequences in a later analysis at 0.05 false discovery rate.

V was shortened by 6 bases and J by 2 bases, with 15 bases between the two germline ends. This CDR3 contains 15 residues. CDR1 and CDR2 from the germline V gene are MNHEY and SVGAGI. The V and J genes are TRBV6-5 and TRBJ2-3; maybe TRBD2 (6 bases). Sequenced material: PBMCs. The sequence derives from a middle-aged woman in good health and CMV-seronegative. The CDR3 region has the DNA TGTGCCAGCAGACCACTGGGCGGGAACACAGATACGCAGTATTTT. It encodes CASRPLGGNTDTQYF.